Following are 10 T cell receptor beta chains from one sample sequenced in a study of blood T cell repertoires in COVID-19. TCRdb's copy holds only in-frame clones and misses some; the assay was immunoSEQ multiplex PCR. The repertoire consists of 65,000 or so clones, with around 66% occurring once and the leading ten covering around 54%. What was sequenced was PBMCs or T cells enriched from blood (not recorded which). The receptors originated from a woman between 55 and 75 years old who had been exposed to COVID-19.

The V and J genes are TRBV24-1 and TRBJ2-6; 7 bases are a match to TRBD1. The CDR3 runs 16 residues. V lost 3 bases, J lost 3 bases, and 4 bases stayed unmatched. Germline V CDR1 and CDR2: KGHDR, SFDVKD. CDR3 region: CATSDPTGDGANVLTF. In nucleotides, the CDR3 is TGTGCCACCAGTGATCCCACAGGGGATGGGGCCAACGTCCTGACTTTC.

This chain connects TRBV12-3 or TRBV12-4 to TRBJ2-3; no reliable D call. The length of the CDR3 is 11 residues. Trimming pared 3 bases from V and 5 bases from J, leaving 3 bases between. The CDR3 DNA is TGTGCCAGCAGTTTCTTAGATACGCAGTATTTT. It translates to CASSFLDTQYF.

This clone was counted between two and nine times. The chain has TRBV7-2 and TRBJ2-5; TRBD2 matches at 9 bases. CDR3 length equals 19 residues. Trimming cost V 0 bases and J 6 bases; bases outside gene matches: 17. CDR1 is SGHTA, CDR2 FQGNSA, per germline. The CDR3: CASSLALSAASGVQKTQYF. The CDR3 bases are TGTGCCAGCAGCTTAGCCCTGTCCGCAGCTAGCGGGGTCCAGAAGACCCAGTACTTC.

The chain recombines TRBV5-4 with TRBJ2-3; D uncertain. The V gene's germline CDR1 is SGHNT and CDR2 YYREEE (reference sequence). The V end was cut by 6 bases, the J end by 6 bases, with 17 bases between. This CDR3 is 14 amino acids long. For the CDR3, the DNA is TGTGCCAGCAACTTTGACTCGTCAGAGGATACGCAGTATTTT. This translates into CASNFDSSEDTQYF.

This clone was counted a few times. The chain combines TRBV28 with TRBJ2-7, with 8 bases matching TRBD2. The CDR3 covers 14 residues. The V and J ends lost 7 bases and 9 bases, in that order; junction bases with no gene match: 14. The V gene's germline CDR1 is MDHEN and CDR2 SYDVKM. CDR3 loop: CASTWVAGSRGQYF. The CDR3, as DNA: TGTGCCAGCACGTGGGTAGCGGGGAGTAGGGGGCAGTACTTC.

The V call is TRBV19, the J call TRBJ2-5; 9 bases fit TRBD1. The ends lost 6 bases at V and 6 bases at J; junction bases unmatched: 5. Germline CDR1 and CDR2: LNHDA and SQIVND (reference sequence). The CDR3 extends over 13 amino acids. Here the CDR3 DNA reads TGTGCCAGTAGCCTAGACAGGGGGAAGACCCAGTACTTC. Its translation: CASSLDRGKTQYF.

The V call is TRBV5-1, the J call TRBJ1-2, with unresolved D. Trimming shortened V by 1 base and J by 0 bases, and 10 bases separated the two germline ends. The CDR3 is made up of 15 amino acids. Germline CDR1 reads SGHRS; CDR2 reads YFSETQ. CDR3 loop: CASSLFGDTNYGYTF. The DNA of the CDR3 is TGCGCCAGCAGCTTGTTCGGAGATACTAACTATGGCTACACCTTC.

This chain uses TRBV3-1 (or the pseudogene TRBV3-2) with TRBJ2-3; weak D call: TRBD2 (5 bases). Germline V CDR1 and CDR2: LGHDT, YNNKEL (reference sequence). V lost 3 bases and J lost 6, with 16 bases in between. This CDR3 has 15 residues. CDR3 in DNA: TGTGCCAGCAGCCAGACTTGGACTGGGGTTGATACGCAGTATTTT. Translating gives CASSQTWTGVDTQYF.

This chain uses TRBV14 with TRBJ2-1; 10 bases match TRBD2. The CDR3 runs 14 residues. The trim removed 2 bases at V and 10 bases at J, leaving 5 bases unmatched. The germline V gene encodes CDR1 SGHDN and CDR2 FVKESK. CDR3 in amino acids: CASSQLAGVGEQFF. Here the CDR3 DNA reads TGTGCCAGCAGCCAACTAGCGGGAGTGGGGGAGCAGTTCTTC.

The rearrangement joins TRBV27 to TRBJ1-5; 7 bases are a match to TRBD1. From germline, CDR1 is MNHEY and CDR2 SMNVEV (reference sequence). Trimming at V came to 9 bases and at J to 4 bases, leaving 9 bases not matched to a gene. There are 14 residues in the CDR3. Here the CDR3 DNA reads TGTGCCAGAAGGACAGGCAGATCTAATCAGCCCCAGCATTTT. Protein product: CARRTGRSNQPQHF.